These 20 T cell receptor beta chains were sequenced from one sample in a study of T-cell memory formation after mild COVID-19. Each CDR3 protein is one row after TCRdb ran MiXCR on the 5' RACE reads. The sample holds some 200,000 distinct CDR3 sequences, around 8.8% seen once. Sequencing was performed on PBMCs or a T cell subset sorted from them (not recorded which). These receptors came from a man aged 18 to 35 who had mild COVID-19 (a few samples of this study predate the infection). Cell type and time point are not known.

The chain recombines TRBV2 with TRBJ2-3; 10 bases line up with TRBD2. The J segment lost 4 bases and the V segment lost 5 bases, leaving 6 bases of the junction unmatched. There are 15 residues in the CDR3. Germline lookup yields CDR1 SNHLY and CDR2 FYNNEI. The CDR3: CASSQKRGGPDTQYF. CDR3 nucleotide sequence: TGTGCCAGCAGTCAAAAGCGGGGGGGCCCAGATACGCAGTATTTT.

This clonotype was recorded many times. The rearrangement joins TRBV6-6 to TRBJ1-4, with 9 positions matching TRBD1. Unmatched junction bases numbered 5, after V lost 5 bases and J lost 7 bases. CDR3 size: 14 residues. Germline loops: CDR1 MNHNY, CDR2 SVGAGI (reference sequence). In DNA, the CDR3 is TGTGCCAGCAGTACAGGGACAGGGCGTGAAAAACTGTTTTTT. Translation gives CASSTGTGREKLFF.

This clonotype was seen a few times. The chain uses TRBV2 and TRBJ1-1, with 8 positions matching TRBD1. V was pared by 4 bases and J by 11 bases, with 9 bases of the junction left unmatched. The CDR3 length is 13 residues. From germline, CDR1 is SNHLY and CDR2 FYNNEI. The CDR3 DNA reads TGTGCCAGCAGTGCCGACAGGGGTGTAATGGCTTTCTTT. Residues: CASSADRGVMAFF.

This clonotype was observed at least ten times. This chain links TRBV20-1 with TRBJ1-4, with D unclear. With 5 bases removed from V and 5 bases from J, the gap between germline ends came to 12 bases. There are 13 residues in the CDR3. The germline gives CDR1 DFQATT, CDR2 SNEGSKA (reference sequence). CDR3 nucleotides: TGCAGTGCTTGGCCGACACGGAATGAAAAACTGTTTTTT. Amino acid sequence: CSAWPTRNEKLFF.

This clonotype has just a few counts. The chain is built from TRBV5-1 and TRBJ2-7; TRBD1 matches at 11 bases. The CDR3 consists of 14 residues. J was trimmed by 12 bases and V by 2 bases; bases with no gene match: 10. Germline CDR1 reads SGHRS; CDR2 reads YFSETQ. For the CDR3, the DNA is TGCGCCAGCAGCTTAGGGACAGGGGGTTTTCCCTTGTACGTC. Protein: CASSLGTGGFPLYV.

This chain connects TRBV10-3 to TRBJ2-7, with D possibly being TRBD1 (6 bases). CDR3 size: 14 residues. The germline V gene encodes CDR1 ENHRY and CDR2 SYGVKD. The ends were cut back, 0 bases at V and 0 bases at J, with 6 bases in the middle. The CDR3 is CAISESGGSYEQYV. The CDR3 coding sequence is TGTGCCATCAGTGAGTCAGGGGGCTCCTACGAGCAGTACGTC.

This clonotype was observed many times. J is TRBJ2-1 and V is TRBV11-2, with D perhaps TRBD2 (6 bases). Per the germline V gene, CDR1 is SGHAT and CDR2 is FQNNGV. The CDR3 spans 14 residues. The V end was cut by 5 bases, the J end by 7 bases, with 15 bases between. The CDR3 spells CASSPFLSGNEQFF. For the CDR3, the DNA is TGTGCCAGCAGCCCCTTCCTTAGCGGTAATGAGCAGTTCTTC.

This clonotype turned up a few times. CDR3 protein: CASSLILGQGVFNEQFF. The CDR3 bases are TGTGCCAGCAGCTTAATACTAGGACAGGGGGTTTTCAATGAGCAGTTCTTC. The V and J genes are TRBV7-2 and TRBJ2-1; 10 bases are shared with TRBD1. The CDR3 has 17 amino acids. V was pared by 2 bases and J by 6 bases, with 10 bases of the junction left unmatched. Per the germline V gene, CDR1 is SGHTA and CDR2 is FQGNSA.

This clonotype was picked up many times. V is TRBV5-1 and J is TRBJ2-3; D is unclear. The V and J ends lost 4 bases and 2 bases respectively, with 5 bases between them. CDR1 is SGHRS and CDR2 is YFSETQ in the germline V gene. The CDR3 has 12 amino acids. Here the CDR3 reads CASSVDTDTQYF. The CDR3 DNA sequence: TGCGCCAGCAGCGTCGACACAGATACGCAGTATTTT.

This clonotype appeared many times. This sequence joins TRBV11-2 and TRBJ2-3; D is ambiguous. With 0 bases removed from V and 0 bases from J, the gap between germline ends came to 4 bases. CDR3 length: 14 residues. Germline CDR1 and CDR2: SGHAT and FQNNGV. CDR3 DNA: TGTGCCAGCAGCTTAGATCTGAGCACAGATACGCAGTATTTT. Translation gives CASSLDLSTDTQYF.

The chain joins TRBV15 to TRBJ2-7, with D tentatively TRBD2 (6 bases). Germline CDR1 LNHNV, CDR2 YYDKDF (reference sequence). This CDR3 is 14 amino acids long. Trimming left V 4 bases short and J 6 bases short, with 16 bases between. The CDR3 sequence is CATSIRGGGSEQYF. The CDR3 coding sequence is TGTGCCACCAGCATTCGGGGAGGCGGTTCCGAGCAGTACTTC.

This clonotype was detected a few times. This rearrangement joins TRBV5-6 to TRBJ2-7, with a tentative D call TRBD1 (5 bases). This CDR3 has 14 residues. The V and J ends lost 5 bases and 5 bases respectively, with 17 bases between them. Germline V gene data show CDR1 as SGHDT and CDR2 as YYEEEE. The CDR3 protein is CASRGRTRMDEQYF. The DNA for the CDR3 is TGTGCCAGCAGGGGTCGGACAAGGATGGACGAGCAGTACTTC. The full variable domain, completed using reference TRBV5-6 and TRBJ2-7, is DAGVTQSPTHLIKTRGQQVTLRCSPKSGHDTVSWYQQALGQGPQFIFQYYEEEERQRGNFPDRFSGHQFPNYSSELNVNALLLGDSALYLCASRGRTRMDEQYFGPGTRLTVT.

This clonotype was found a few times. The CDR3 sequence: CAIKRGVQETQYF. CDR3 DNA sequence: TGTGCCATCAAGCGGGGAGTACAAGAGACCCAGTACTTC. The V gene is TRBV2, the J gene TRBJ2-5, with TRBD2 matching over 7 bases. The CDR3 runs 13 residues. V trimming: 10 bases; J trimming: 2 bases; junction bases outside the gene matches: 7. CDR1 is SNHLY and CDR2 is FYNNEI in the germline V gene. Using reference TRBV2 and TRBJ2-5 for the parts outside the CDR3, the full variable domain is EPEVTQTPSHQVTQMGQEVILRCVPISNHLYFYWYRQILGQKVEFLVSFYNNEISEKSEIFDDQFSVERPDGSNFTLKIRSTKLEDSAMYFCAIKRGVQETQYFGPGTRLLVL.

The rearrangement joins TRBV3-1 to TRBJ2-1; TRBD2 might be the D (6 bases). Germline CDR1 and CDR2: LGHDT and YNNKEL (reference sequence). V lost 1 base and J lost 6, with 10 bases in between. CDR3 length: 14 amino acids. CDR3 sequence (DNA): TGTGCCAGCAGCCAAGGGGAGGCGGGCAATGAGCAGTTCTTC. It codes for CASSQGEAGNEQFF.

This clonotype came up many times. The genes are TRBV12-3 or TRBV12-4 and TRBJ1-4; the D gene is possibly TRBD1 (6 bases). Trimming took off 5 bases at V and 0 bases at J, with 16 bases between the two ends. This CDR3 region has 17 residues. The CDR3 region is CASSPGYRAATNEKLFF. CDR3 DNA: TGTGCCAGCAGTCCGGGATACAGGGCAGCAACTAATGAAAAACTGTTTTTT.

The DNA of the CDR3 is TGCGCCAGCAGAGGAGTCTATAGCAATCAGCCCCAGCATTTT. This translates into CASRGVYSNQPQHF. V and J are TRBV10-2 and TRBJ1-5, with D unresolved. CDR1 and CDR2 from the germline V gene are WSHSY and SAAADI. The length of the CDR3 is 14 residues. V was trimmed by 6 bases and J by 0 bases, leaving 9 bases between them.

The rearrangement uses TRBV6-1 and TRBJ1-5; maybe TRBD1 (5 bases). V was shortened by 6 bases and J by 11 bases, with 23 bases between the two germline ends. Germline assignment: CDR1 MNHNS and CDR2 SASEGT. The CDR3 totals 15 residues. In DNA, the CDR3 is TGTGCCAGCAGGCCAGGGCCAGCAACAGCAAGGGCCCAGCATTTT. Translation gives CASRPGPATARAQHF.

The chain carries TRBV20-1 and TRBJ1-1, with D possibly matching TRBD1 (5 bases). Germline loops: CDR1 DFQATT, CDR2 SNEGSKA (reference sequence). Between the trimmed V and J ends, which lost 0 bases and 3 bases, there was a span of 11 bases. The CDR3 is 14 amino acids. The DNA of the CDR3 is TGCAGTGCTAGAGATGGGGGGACCGACACTGAAGCTTTCTTT. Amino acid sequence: CSARDGGTDTEAFF.

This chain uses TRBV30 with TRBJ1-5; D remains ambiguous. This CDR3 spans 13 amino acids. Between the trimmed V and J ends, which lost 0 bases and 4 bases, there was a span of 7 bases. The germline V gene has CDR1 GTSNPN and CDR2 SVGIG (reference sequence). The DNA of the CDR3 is TGTGCCTGGAGTGTAAGGGAGAATCAGCCCCAGCATTTT. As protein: CAWSVRENQPQHF.

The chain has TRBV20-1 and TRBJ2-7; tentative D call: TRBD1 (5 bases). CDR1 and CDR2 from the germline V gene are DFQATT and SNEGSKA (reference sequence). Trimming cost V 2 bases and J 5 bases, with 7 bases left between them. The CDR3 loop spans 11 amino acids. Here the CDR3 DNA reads TGCAGTGCTAGACAGGGCCACGAGCAGTACGTC. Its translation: CSARQGHEQYV.